The following is a T cell receptor beta chain sequence with its context. Its specificity is not known. The data stem from a study of T-cell reconstitution after alpha-beta-depleted transplantation in children. During its preparation, the TCRbeta library received unique molecular identifiers. TCRdb independently ran MiXCR on the PCR reads; one entry per CDR3 protein. The sample includes some 830,000 distinct CDR3 sequences, 16% seen only once; the top ten take roughly 4.8%. Study findings and constraints: T cells produced anew were the main source of T-cell counts and diversity one year after transplant. Recipient T cells and thymic progenitors that survived were the source of the high TCRbeta diversity seen at day 60 in some patients. Reportedly, roughly two months post-transplant, alpha-beta T cells arose from several hundred expanded graft clones.

The CDR3 is 16 amino acids. The germline V gene has CDR1 MGHRA and CDR2 YSYEKL. Germline trimming cut 4 bases from V and 4 bases from J; bases unmatched to any gene: 5. The chain is built from TRBV4-1 and TRBJ2-3; 13 bases are a match to TRBD2. The sequence derives from a male patient younger than 18 who had a stem cell transplant for acute lymphoblastic leukemia, so the T cells may come from the graft donor. The sequences come from PBMCs, mostly from graft donor cells, collected 360 days after TCRalphabeta/CD19-depleted stem cell transplant. Written as DNA, the CDR3 is TGCGCCAGCAGCCCGGGACTAGCGGGAATCTCAGATACGCAGTATTTT. It encodes CASSPGLAGISDTQYF.